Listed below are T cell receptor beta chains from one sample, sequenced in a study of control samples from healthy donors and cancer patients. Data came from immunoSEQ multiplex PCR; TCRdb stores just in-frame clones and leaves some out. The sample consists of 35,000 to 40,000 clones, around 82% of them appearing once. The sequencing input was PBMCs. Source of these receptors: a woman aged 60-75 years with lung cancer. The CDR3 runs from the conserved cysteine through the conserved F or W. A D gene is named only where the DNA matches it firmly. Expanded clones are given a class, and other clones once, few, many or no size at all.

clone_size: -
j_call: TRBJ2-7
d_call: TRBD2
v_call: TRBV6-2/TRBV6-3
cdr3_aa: CASSYSSSGGYEQYF
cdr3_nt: TGTGCCAGCAGTTACTCCTCTAGCGGGGGATACGAGCAGTACTTC

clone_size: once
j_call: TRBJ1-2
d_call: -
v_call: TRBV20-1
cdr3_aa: CSASVGLDYGYTF
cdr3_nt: TGCAGTGCTAGTGTGGGGTTAGACTATGGCTACACCTTC

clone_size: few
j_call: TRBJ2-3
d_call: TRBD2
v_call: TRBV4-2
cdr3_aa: CASSQEWRGDADTQYF
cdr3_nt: TGTGCCAGCAGCCAAGAGTGGCGGGGGGACGCAGATACGCAGTATTTT

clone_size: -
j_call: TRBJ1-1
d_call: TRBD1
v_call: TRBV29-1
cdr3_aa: CSVLGQRLNTEAFF
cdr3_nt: TGCAGCGTTCTGGGACAGAGATTGAACACTGAAGCTTTCTTT

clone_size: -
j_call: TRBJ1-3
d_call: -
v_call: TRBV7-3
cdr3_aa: CASSPRVVAGNTIYF
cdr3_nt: TGTGCCAGCAGCCCTAGGGTTGTTGCTGGAAACACCATATATTTT

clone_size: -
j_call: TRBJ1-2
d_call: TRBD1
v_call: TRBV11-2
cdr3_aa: CASSRLTGPNYGYTF
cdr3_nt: TGTGCCAGCAGCCGATTGACAGGGCCTAACTATGGCTACACCTTC

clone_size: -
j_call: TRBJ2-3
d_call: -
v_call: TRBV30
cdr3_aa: CAWSLGGSDTQYF
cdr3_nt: TGTGCCTGGAGCCTAGGAGGGTCAGATACGCAGTATTTT

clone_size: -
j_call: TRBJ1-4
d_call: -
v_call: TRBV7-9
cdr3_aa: CASSLDQGEKLFF
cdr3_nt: TGTGCCAGCAGCCTGGATCAAGGGGAAAAACTGTTTTTT

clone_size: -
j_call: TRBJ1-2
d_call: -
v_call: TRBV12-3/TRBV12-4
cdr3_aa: CASSLNGNGYTF
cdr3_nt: TGTGCCAGCAGTTTAAACGGTAATGGCTACACCTTC

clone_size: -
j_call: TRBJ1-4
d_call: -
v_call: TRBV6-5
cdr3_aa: CASSYSVGGEKLFF
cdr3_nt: TGTGCCAGCAGTTACTCAGTGGGGGGTGAAAAACTGTTTTTT

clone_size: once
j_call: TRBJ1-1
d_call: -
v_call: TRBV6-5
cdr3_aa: CASTNPSTGNTEAFF
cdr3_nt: TGTGCCAGCACAAACCCTAGCACAGGGAACACTGAAGCTTTCTTT

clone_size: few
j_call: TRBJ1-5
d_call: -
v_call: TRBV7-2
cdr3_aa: CASSFQGGQPQHF
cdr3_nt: TGTGCCAGCAGCTTCCAGGGAGGTCAGCCCCAGCATTTT

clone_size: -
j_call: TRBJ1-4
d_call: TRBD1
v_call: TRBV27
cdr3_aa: CASSSRGTGEEKLFF
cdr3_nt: TGTGCCAGCAGTTCCCGCGGGACAGGGGAGGAAAAACTGTTTTTT

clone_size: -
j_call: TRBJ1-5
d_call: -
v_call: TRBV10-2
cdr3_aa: CASTGNSNQPQHF
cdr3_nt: TGCGCCAGCACGGGGAATAGCAATCAGCCCCAGCATTTT

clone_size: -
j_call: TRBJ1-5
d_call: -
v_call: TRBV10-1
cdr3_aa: CASRDGGAAVQPQHF
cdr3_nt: TGCGCCAGCAGGGACGGGGGCGCGGCAGTCCAGCCCCAGCATTTT

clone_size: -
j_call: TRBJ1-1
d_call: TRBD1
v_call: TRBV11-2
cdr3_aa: CASRKTGGVLPTEAFF
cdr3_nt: TGTGCCAGCAGAAAGACAGGGGGCGTTTTGCCCACTGAAGCTTTCTTT

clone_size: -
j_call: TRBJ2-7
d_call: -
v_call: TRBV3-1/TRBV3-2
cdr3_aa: CASSQGNWDEQYF
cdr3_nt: TGTGCCAGCAGCCAAGGAAATTGGGACGAGCAGTACTTC

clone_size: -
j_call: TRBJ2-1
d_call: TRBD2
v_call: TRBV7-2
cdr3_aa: CASSLEGGVNEQFF
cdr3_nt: TGTGCCAGCAGCTTAGAGGGAGGGGTCAATGAGCAGTTCTTC

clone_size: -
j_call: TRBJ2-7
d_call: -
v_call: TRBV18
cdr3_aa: CASSLGTLSYEQYF
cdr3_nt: TGTGCCAGCTCACTTGGGACACTCTCCTACGAGCAGTACTTC

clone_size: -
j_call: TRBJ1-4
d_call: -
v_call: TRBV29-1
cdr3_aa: CSVGEGEKLFF
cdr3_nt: TGCAGCGTTGGGGAAGGGGAAAAACTGTTTTTT

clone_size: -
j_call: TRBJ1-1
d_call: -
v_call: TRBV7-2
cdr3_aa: CASSLDRVPLNTEAFF
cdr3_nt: TGTGCCAGCAGCTTAGACAGGGTGCCCCTGAACACTGAAGCTTTCTTT

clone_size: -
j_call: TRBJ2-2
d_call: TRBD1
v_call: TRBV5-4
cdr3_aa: CASSTGQGLGELFF
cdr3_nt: TGTGCCAGCAGCACGGGACAGGGTCTCGGGGAGCTGTTTTTT

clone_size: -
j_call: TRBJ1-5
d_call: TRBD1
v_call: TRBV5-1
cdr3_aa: CASSPGTGGDQPQHF
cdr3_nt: TGCGCCAGCAGCCCCGGGACAGGGGGCGATCAGCCCCAGCATTTT

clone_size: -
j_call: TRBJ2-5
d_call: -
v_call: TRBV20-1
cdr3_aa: CSAQQETQYF
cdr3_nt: TGCAGTGCCCAACAAGAGACCCAGTACTTC

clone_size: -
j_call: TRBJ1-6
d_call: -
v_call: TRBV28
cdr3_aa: CASVGTYNSPLHF
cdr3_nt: TGTGCCAGCGTCGGGACTTATAATTCACCCCTCCACTTT

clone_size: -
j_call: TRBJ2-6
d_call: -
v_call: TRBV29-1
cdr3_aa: CSVTISGANVLTF
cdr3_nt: TGCAGCGTGACGATCTCTGGGGCCAACGTCCTGACTTTC

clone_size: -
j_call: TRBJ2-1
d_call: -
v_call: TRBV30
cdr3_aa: CAWSLSGEQFF
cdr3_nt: TGTGCCTGGAGTCTCTCTGGTGAGCAGTTCTTC

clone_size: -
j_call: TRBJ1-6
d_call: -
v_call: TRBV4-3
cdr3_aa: CASSQEVGLSSPLHF
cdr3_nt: TGCGCCAGCAGCCAAGAAGTAGGGTTATCTTCACCCCTCCACTTT

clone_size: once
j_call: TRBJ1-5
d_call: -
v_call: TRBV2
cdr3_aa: CASSEGRGPQHF
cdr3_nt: TGTGCCAGCAGTGAGGGGAGGGGGCCCCAGCATTTT

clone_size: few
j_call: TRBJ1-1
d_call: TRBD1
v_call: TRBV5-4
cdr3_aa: CASSLGGQVGTEAFF
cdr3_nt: TGTGCCAGCAGCTTGGGTGGACAGGTTGGGACTGAAGCTTTCTTT

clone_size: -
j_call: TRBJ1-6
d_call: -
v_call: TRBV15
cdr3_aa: CATSGGEINSPLHF
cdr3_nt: TGTGCCACCAGCGGGGGGGAAATAAATTCACCCCTCCACTTT

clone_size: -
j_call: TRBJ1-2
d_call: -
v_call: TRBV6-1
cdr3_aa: CASSEGTFGIGYTF
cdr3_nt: TGTGCCAGCAGTGAAGGGACTTTTGGCATAGGCTACACCTTC

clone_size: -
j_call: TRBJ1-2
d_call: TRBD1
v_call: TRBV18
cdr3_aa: CASSPRTGGYGYTF
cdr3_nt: TGTGCCAGCTCACCAAGGACAGGGGGCTATGGCTACACCTTC

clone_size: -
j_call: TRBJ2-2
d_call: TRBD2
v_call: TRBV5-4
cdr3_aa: CANQHRGGANTGELFF
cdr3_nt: TGTGCCAACCAGCATCGGGGAGGGGCGAACACCGGGGAGCTGTTTTTT

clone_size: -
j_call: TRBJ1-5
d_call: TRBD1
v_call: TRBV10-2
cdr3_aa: CASSGTGNQPQHF
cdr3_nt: TGCGCCAGTAGCGGGACAGGAAATCAGCCCCAGCATTTT

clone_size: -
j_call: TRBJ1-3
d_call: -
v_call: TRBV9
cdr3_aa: CASSFSGPGGDTIYF
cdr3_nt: TGTGCCAGCAGCTTTTCGGGACCTGGAGGGGACACCATATATTTT

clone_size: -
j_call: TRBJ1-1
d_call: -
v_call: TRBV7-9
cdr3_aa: CASSLALWENTEAFF
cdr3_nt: TGTGCCAGCAGCTTAGCGCTATGGGAGAACACTGAAGCTTTCTTT

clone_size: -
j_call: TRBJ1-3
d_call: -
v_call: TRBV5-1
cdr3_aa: CASAGDGNTIYF
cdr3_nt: TGCGCCAGCGCTGGTGACGGAAACACCATATATTTT

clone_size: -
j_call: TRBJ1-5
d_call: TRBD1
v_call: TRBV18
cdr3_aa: CASSPEPGQGLHSNQPQHF
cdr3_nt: TGTGCCAGCTCACCGGAACCGGGACAGGGTTTGCATAGCAATCAGCCCCAGCATTTT

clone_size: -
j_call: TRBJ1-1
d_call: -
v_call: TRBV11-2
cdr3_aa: CATLTGGHTEAFF
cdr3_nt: TGTGCCACTCTGACAGGCGGCCACACTGAAGCTTTCTTT

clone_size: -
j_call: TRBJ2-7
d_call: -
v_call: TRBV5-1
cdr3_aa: CASSLPLGGETYEQYF
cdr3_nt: TGCGCCAGCAGCTTGCCTTTGGGCGGGGAGACATACGAGCAGTACTTC

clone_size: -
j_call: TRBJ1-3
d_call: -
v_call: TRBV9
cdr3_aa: CASSASGNTIYF
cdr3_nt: TGTGCCAGCAGCGCCAGTGGAAACACCATATATTTT

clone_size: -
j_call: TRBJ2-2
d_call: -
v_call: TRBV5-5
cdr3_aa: CASSLRGGDTGELFF
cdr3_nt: TGTGCCAGCAGCTTGAGGGGCGGTGACACCGGGGAGCTGTTTTTT

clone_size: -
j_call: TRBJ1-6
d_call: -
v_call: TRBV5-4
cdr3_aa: CASRKGGIYNSPLHF
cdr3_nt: TGTGCCAGCCGGAAAGGGGGGATTTATAATTCACCCCTCCACTTT

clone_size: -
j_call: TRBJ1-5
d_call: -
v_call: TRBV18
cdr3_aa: CASSQVNSNQPQHF
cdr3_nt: TGTGCCAGCTCACAAGTAAATAGCAATCAGCCCCAGCATTTT

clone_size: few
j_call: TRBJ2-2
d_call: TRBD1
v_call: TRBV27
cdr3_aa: CASRMTGEYGELFF
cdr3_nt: TGTGCCAGCAGAATGACAGGGGAATACGGGGAGCTGTTTTTT